This T cell receptor beta chain was recovered during a study of blood T cells in healthy people across ages. PCR was performed a second time for 7 to 11 cycles using a sample-barcoded 5' primer and a J-beta primer mix. In TCRdb, the 5' RACE reads were re-called with MiXCR into one record per CDR3 protein. Seen here are around 1,900,000 distinct CDR3 sequences, 30% to 40% observed once, and the top ten hold more than 20%. The CDR3 sequence is 15 residues long. Germline-derived CDR1 and CDR2 are LNHNV and YYDKDF (reference sequence). V dropped 0 bases and J dropped 10 bases, with 16 bases sitting between them.

The chain uses TRBV15 and TRBJ2-1, with D perhaps being TRBD1 or TRBD2 (5 bases each). The sequencing input was blood. The sequence derives from a human donor in good health. CDR3 sequence (DNA): TGTGCCACCAGCAGAGATCGGGGCAGGGTATACGAGCAGTTCTTC. This codes for CATSRDRGRVYEQFF.